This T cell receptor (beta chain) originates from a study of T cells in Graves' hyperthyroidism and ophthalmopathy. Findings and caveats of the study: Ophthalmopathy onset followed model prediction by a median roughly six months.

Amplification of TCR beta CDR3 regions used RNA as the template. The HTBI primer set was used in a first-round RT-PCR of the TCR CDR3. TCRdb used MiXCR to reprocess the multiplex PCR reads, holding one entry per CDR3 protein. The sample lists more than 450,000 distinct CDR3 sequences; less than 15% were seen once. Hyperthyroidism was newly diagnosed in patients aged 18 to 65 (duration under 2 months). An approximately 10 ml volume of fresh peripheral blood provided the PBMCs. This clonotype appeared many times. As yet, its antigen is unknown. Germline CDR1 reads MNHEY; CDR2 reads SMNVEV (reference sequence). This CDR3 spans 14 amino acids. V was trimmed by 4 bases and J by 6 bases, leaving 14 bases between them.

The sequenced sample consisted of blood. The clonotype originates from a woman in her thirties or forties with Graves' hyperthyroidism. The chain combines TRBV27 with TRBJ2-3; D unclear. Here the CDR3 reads CASSSIGPLDTQYF. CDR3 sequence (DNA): TGTGCCAGCAGTTCGATTGGACCCTTGGATACGCAGTATTTT.